This T cell receptor beta chain was found in a study of identical twins. The V gene lost 5 bases and the J gene lost 7 bases, with 18 bases spanning the gap. The CDR3 is made up of 15 amino acids. Concerning this clonotype itself: Antigen unknown.

Study-level points and caveats: Within beta out-of-frame sequences, the excess sharing observed between twins was weaker.

Template switching introduced a universal primer site, and the cDNA bore unique molecular identifiers. TCRdb analysed the 5' RACE reads with MiXCR anew, one entry per CDR3 protein. The sample lists some 690,000 distinct CDR3 sequences; around 21% were seen once. The sample was also linked to a second study, of T cells expressing NK-cell markers.

This clonotype originated in a woman aged 18-30 years in good health. Sequenced: PBMCs. V is TRBV12-3 or TRBV12-4 and J is TRBJ1-5; a weak D match, TRBD1 (5 bases). CDR3 in amino acids: CASSGGRFKGQPQHF. CDR3 nucleotide sequence: TGTGCCAGCAGTGGGGGTAGATTCAAGGGGCAGCCCCAGCATTTT.